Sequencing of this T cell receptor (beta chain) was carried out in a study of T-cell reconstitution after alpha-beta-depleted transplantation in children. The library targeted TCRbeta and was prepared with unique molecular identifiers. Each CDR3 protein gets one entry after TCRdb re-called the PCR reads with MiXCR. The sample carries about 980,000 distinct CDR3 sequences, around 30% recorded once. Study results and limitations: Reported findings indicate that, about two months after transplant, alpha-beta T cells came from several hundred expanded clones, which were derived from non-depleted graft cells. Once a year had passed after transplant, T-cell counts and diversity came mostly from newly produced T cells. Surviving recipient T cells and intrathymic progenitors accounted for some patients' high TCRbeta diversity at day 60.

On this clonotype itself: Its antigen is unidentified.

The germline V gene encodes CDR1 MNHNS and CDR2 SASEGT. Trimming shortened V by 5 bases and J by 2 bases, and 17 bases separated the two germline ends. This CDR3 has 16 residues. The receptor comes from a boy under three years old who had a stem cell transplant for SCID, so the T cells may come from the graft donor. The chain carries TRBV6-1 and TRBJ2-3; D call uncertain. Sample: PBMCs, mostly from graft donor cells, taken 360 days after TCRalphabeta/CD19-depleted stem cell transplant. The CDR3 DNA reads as TGTGCCAGCAGTTCTACCGCGCCAGAGTACACAGATACGCAGTATTTT. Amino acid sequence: CASSSTAPEYTDTQYF.